One T cell receptor (beta chain) is described in this entry. The record originates from a study of blood T cell repertoires in COVID-19. V was shortened by 6 bases and J by 11 bases, with 14 bases between the two germline ends. Germline values: CDR1 MNHEY, CDR2 SVGAGI. This CDR3 is built from 12 residues. Clones were read by immunoSEQ multiplex PCR, and TCRdb kept only the in-frame ones, dropping some. Among about 480,000 clones listed, approximately 90% were seen once. V gene TRBV6-5 combines with J gene TRBJ2-1; D might be TRBD2 (6 bases). This receptor was taken from an older woman who had recovered from COVID-19. The material sequenced was PBMCs or T cells enriched from blood (not recorded which). The CDR3 loop reads CASSLGDSQQFF. The CDR3 nucleotides read TGTGCCAGCAGCTTAGGGGACTCGCAGCAGTTCTTC.